This T cell receptor (beta chain) was recorded in a study of blood T cell repertoires in COVID-19. TCRdb keeps only in-frame clones here, not all; method: immunoSEQ multiplex PCR. Among some 270,000 clones listed, more than 75% were seen once. This CDR3 spans 14 amino acids. V was trimmed by 8 bases and J by 6 bases, leaving 19 bases between them. Germline V gene lookup returns CDR1 MNHEY and CDR2 SMNVEV (reference sequence). The rearrangement links TRBV27 to TRBJ1-2; possible D gene TRBD1, 6 bases. Material for sequencing was PBMCs or T cells enriched from blood (not recorded which). The sequence derives from a woman in her forties or fifties who had been exposed to COVID-19. The CDR3 nucleotides are TGTGCCAGCGCCTATGACAGGAAGGGTCATGGCTACACCTTC. Amino acid sequence: CASAYDRKGHGYTF.